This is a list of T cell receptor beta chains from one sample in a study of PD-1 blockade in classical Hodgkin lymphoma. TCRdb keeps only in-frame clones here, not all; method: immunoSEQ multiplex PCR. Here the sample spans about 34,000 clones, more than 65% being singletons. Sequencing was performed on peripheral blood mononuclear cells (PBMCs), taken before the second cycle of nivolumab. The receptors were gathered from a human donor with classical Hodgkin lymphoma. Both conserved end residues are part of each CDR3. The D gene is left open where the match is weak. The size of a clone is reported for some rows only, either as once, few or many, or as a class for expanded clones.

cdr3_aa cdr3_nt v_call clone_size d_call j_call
CASSDVRGSGYTF TGTGCCAGCAGTGACGTCAGGGGGTCGGGCTACACCTTC TRBV6-1 - TRBD1 TRBJ1-2
CASSQDRGGTEAFF TGTGCCAGCAGCCAAGATCGAGGGGGTACTGAAGCTTTCTTT TRBV4-2 - - TRBJ1-1
CASSAGTDPGNTIYF TGTGCCAGTAGTGCGGGGACGGATCCTGGAAACACCATATATTTT TRBV19 - - TRBJ1-3
CASTPLGRAEAFF TGTGCCAGCACTCCTCTTGGGAGGGCTGAAGCTTTCTTT TRBV2 once - TRBJ1-1
CASSHNTNSNQPQHF TGTGCCAGCAGTCATAACACCAATAGCAATCAGCCCCAGCATTTT TRBV6-1 - - TRBJ1-5
CASSSPGLATDTQYF TGTGCCAGCAGCTCCCCGGGACTAGCGACAGATACGCAGTATTTT TRBV7-2 - TRBD2 TRBJ2-3
CASSFNRGYEQYF TGTGCCAGCAGCTTCAACAGGGGATACGAGCAGTACTTC TRBV27 - TRBD1 TRBJ2-7
CASSLSGGNTIYF TGTGCCAGCAGCTTATCGGGTGGAAACACCATATATTTT TRBV11-3 - - TRBJ1-3
CASSLGQEAGELFF TGTGCCAGCAGCTTAGGCCAGGAGGCCGGGGAGCTGTTTTTT TRBV7-9 - - TRBJ2-2
CASSIDRPDRTEAFF TGTGCCAGTAGTATAGATCGGCCAGATCGCACTGAAGCTTTCTTT TRBV19 - - TRBJ1-1
CASKQLNTEAFF TGTGCCAGCAAACAGCTGAACACTGAAGCTTTCTTT TRBV27 few - TRBJ1-1
CASSVVDGSTEAFF TGTGCCAGCAGCGTAGTCGATGGGAGCACTGAAGCTTTCTTT TRBV9 - - TRBJ1-1
CASGLVGGELFF TGTGCTAGTGGTTTGGTGGGCGGGGAGCTGTTTTTT TRBV12-5 - - TRBJ2-2
CASSLEFSYNSPLHF TGTGCCAGCAGCTTGGAGTTCTCCTATAATTCACCCCTCCACTTT TRBV5-6 - - TRBJ1-6
CASSPNSNQPQHF TGTGCCAGCAGTCCGAATAGCAATCAGCCCCAGCATTTT TRBV2 - - TRBJ1-5
CSVWGTPNEQFF TGCAGCGTTTGGGGGACCCCCAATGAGCAGTTCTTC TRBV29-1 - - TRBJ2-1